The entry below describes one TCR beta chain. Libraries were prepared by immunoSEQ multiplex PCR; TCRdb keeps only in-frame clonotypes and omits some of them. The sample carries just over 650,000 clones, around 90% recorded once. These data belong to a study of blood T cell repertoires in COVID-19. Germline V CDR1 and CDR2: PRHDT, FYEKMQ (reference sequence). The CDR3 is 15 amino acids. V lost 5 bases, J lost 4 bases, and 5 bases stayed unmatched. Source material: peripheral blood. The V and J genes are TRBV13 and TRBJ2-7, with TRBD2 matching over 13 bases. The sequence derives from a young woman with acute or convalescent COVID-19. CDR3: CASSPRTSGGYEQYF. The CDR3 DNA reads as TGTGCCAGCAGCCCGAGGACTAGCGGGGGTTACGAGCAGTACTTC. Using reference TRBV13 and TRBJ2-7 for the parts outside the CDR3, the full variable domain is AAGVIQSPRHLIKEKRETATLKCYPIPRHDTVYWYQQGPGQDPQFLISFYEKMQSDKGSIPDRFSAQQFSDYHSELNMSSLELGDSALYFCASSPRTSGGYEQYFGPGTRLTVT.